A single sample is the source of the 10 T cell receptor beta chains below, sequenced in a study of spatial heterogeneity in lung cancer. From the 5' RACE reads, TCRdb called clonotypes with MiXCR, one entry per CDR3 protein. The sample yields over 45,000 distinct CDR3 sequences, over 4.5% seen once. Regarding time point: sample taken at primary tumor resection. Here the sequenced sample was PBMCs, taken at surgery. Source of these receptors: a male donor with early-stage non-small cell lung cancer.

V is TRBV6-6 and J is TRBJ2-5; perhaps TRBD2 as D (6 bases). The CDR3 totals 14 residues. Per the germline V gene, CDR1 is MNHNY and CDR2 is SVGAGI (reference sequence). V lost 5 bases to trimming and J lost 5 bases, with 15 bases between them. This CDR3 is CASSAAGRAETQYF. CDR3 DNA: TGTGCCAGCAGTGCCGCCGGGAGAGCGGAGACCCAGTACTTC.

This clonotype was counted only a few times. This chain connects TRBV14 to TRBJ1-1, with D uncertain. The CDR3 covers 14 residues. The germline V gene encodes CDR1 SGHDN and CDR2 FVKESK. V gave up 0 bases and J gave up 5 bases, with 10 bases separating them. The CDR3, as DNA: TGTGCCAGCAGCCAAGATATCAGGATAACTGAAGCTTTCTTT. Translated: CASSQDIRITEAFF.

This clonotype was seen at least ten times. The rearrangement links TRBV9 to TRBJ1-1; maybe TRBD1 (6 bases). V was trimmed by 0 bases and J by 3 bases, leaving 12 bases between them. The CDR3 length is 15 residues. CDR1 and CDR2 from the germline V gene are SGDLS and YYNGEE. The chain's CDR3 is CASSVVGARDTEAFF. CDR3 bases: TGTGCCAGCAGCGTAGTGGGGGCAAGGGACACTGAAGCTTTCTTT.

Many counts were recorded for this clonotype. The rearrangement links TRBV25-1 to TRBJ1-6, with D possibly being TRBD1 (5 bases). Germline loops: CDR1 MGHDK, CDR2 SYGVNS. V lost 4 bases and J 7 bases, leaving 11 bases between the germline ends. The CDR3 runs 14 residues. The CDR3 is CASSAGTENSPLHF. CDR3 nucleotides: TGTGCCAGCAGTGCCGGGACTGAAAATTCACCCCTCCACTTT.

This clonotype has ten or more counts. The J gene is TRBJ2-7, the V gene TRBV20-1, with D tentatively TRBD1 (6 bases). Germline values: CDR1 DFQATT, CDR2 SNEGSKA (reference sequence). This CDR3 contains 15 residues. The V gene lost 6 bases and the J gene lost 1 base, with 19 bases spanning the gap. This CDR3 reads CSAIAPGHLSYEQYF. CDR3 nucleotide sequence: TGCAGTGCCATAGCCCCGGGACACCTATCCTACGAGCAGTACTTC.

This clonotype was counted ten times or more. This chain links TRBV6-5 with TRBJ2-1, with 8 nucleotides matching TRBD2. Germline CDR1 reads MNHEY; CDR2 reads SVGAGI. The J segment lost 6 bases and the V segment lost 6 bases, leaving 13 bases of the junction unmatched. The CDR3 runs to 16 residues. The CDR3 loop is CASRMGGAGGANEQFF. In nucleotides, the CDR3 is TGTGCCAGCAGAATGGGTGGGGCCGGGGGGGCCAATGAGCAGTTCTTC.

The chain uses TRBV5-1 and TRBJ2-2; possibly TRBD2 for D (6 bases). This CDR3 has 16 residues. Germline loops: CDR1 SGHRS, CDR2 YFSETQ. V lost 0 bases and J 1 base, leaving 10 bases between the germline ends. Written as DNA, the CDR3 is TGCGCCAGCAGCTTGGAGGGCGGGATGAACACCGGGGAGCTGTTTTTT. As protein: CASSLEGGMNTGELFF.

This clonotype has ten or more counts. The J gene is TRBJ2-5, the V gene TRBV6-2 or TRBV6-3; D is possibly TRBD1 (6 bases). V was trimmed by 7 bases and J by 5 bases, leaving 8 bases between them. From germline, CDR1 is MNHEY and CDR2 SVGEGT. The CDR3 consists of 11 residues. The CDR3 DNA follows: TGTGCCAGCACCCAGGGGGAGACCCAGTACTTC. It yields the protein CASTQGETQYF.

In its sample, this clonotype was seen many times. The chain joins TRBV29-1 to TRBJ2-7, with 10 bases matching TRBD2. The CDR3 runs 17 residues. V shed 8 bases, J shed 1 base, and the junction held 17 bases outside the gene matches. In germline, CDR1 is SQVTM, CDR2 ANQGSEA. This CDR3 is CSTMKGTSDPNSYEQYF. The CDR3, as DNA: TGCAGCACAATGAAGGGGACTAGCGACCCGAATTCCTACGAGCAGTACTTC.

This rearrangement joins TRBV6-5 to TRBJ1-2, with D unclear. The CDR3 extends over 13 amino acids. CDR1 is MNHEY and CDR2 is SVGAGI in the germline V gene. The V and J ends lost 5 bases and 0 bases respectively, with 7 bases between them. CDR3 coding DNA: TGTGCCAGCAGTCGGCAAACTAACTATGGCTACACCTTC. It translates to CASSRQTNYGYTF.